These 13 T cell receptor beta chains originate from one sample sequenced in a study of Ad26.COV2.S vaccination and SARS-CoV-2 variants. Regarding treatment: over 15 received Ad26.COV2.S at low or high dose, single or two shots; about 5 received placebo; per-sample allocation not given. Material that was analyzed had been drawn on day 63 after the first vaccine or placebo injection. The table came from immunoSEQ multiplex PCR; TCRdb's copy has only in-frame clones and leaves some out. The profile shows some 640,000 clones, roughly 90% of them singletons. The sample was peripheral blood, taken in a trial of Ad26.COV2.S vaccine versus placebo. The source of these receptors is a person aged 18 to 65 who received the Ad26.COV2.S COVID-19 vaccine or a placebo.

The chain combines TRBV3-1 (or the pseudogene TRBV3-2) with TRBJ2-2; weak D call: TRBD1 (5 bases). Germline V lookup: CDR1 LGHDT, CDR2 YNNKEL (reference sequence). This CDR3 region has 15 residues. Deletions cut 1 base from V and 7 bases from J, with 13 bases between. The chain's CDR3 is CASSQGRVIGGELFF. The CDR3 DNA reads TGTGCCAGCAGCCAAGGCAGGGTAATAGGCGGGGAGCTGTTTTTT.

Note on this clone: Additional DNA sequences in this sample encode the identical CDR3. The chain is built from TRBV3-1 (or the pseudogene TRBV3-2) and TRBJ2-1, with 8 bases identical to TRBD2. Germline CDR1 reads LGHDT; CDR2 reads YNNKEL (reference sequence). The trim removed 1 base at V and 2 bases at J, leaving 1 base unmatched. The CDR3 runs to 15 residues. The CDR3 nucleotides are TGTGCCAGCAGCCAAGGGCGGGAGGCCTACAATGAGCAGTTCTTC. Residues: CASSQGREAYNEQFF.

This clone was seen once. CDR3 nucleotide sequence: TGTGCCAGCAGTCCGAGGGTTGGTGAGCAGTACTTC. Translating it yields CASSPRVGEQYF. The chain combines TRBV12-3 or TRBV12-4 with TRBJ2-7; tentative D call: TRBD2 (5 bases). V dropped 5 bases and J dropped 7 bases, with 12 bases sitting between them. This CDR3 spans 12 amino acids.

The chain joins TRBV5-1 to TRBJ1-4; 9 positions match TRBD1. This CDR3 region has 16 residues. The germline V gene has CDR1 SGHRS and CDR2 YFSETQ. J gave up 7 bases and V 4 bases, and 11 bases lay outside the gene matches. As DNA, the CDR3 is TGCGCCAGCAGCCTCGGACCGGGACAGGGTCGTGAAAAACTGTTTTTT. Translated, it gives CASSLGPGQGREKLFF.

This chain links TRBV6-2 or TRBV6-3 with TRBJ2-1; 9 nucleotides line up with TRBD2. The junction had 6 bases not matched to a gene; V was cut back by 2 bases and J by 10 bases. Germline V gene sequence: CDR1 MNHEY, CDR2 SVGEGT. The CDR3 consists of 14 residues. DNA of the CDR3: TGTGCCAGCAGTTACCCGGGACTAGCAGGGGAGCAGTTCTTC. Protein product: CASSYPGLAGEQFF.

The CDR3 DNA is TGTGCCAGTAGTAACGAGGGCTGGAACACTGAAGCTTTCTTT. Translating it yields CASSNEGWNTEAFF. The genes are TRBV19 and TRBJ1-1; D gene uncertain. V was clipped by 4 bases and J by 1 base, with 10 bases between them. The germline gives CDR1 LNHDA, CDR2 SQIVND (reference sequence). The CDR3 totals 14 residues. Based on the CDR3 plus reference TRBV19 and TRBJ1-1, the full variable domain is DGGITQSPKYLFRKEGQNVTLSCEQNLNHDAMYWYRQDPGQGLRLIYYSQIVNDFQKGDIAEGYSVSREKKESFPLTVTSAQKNPTAFYLCASSNEGWNTEAFFGQGTRLTVV.

This chain joins TRBV11-2 and TRBJ2-1; 9 bases align to TRBD2. Germline assignment: CDR1 SGHAT and CDR2 FQNNGV. This CDR3 is built from 15 residues. V lost 5 bases to trimming and J lost 4 bases; unmatched junction nucleotides: 6. The CDR3 DNA is TGTGCCAGCAGCCCCGGGACTAGCTCTTACAATGAGCAGTTCTTC. Protein product: CASSPGTSSYNEQFF.

This clone was recorded once. The chain is built from TRBV5-1 and TRBJ2-7, with TRBD1 matching over 9 bases. Germline values: CDR1 SGHRS, CDR2 YFSETQ. This CDR3 is built from 17 residues. With 0 bases clipped from V and 0 bases from J, the junction kept 7 bases outside the gene matches. The CDR3 nucleotides read TGCGCCAGCAGCTTGGGGGGACAGGGCCTTGGCTCCTACGAGCAGTACTTC. It is translated as CASSLGGQGLGSYEQYF.

This clone was observed a single time. CDR3 protein: CASSQDGTYTGELFF. In DNA, the CDR3 is TGCGCCAGCAGCCAGGACGGGACTTACACCGGGGAGCTGTTTTTT. V gene TRBV5-1 combines with J gene TRBJ2-2; possible D gene TRBD2, 6 bases. Germline CDR1 SGHRS, CDR2 YFSETQ. The ends were cut back, 4 bases at V and 3 bases at J, with 13 bases in the middle. The CDR3 length is 15 residues.

This chain joins TRBV5-1 and TRBJ2-7, with 8 positions matching TRBD2. This CDR3 has 14 residues. Trimming cost V 5 bases and J 4 bases; bases outside gene matches: 8. The germline V gene has CDR1 SGHRS and CDR2 YFSETQ. For the CDR3, the DNA is TGCGCCAGCAGTTCGGGGGGGCGGTTTTACGAGCAGTACTTC. Its translation is CASSSGGRFYEQYF.

This clone was seen once. The chain has TRBV7-9 and TRBJ2-7; tentatively, D is TRBD2 (7 bases). This CDR3 region has 15 residues. The ends were cut back, 7 bases at V and 1 base at J, with 17 bases in the middle. Germline loops: CDR1 SEHNR, CDR2 FQNEAQ (reference sequence). This chain's CDR3 is CASTRWGGASYEQYF. The DNA of the CDR3 is TGTGCCAGCACCCGTTGGGGGGGCGCATCCTACGAGCAGTACTTC.

The chain uses TRBV3-1 (or the pseudogene TRBV3-2) and TRBJ1-5, with D hard to call. From germline, CDR1 is LGHDT and CDR2 YNNKEL (reference sequence). This CDR3 comprises 15 residues. Deletions cut 2 bases from V and 5 bases from J, with 13 bases between. CDR3 amino acids: CASSQRGFEDQPQHF. For the CDR3, the DNA is TGTGCCAGCAGCCAAAGAGGGTTTGAGGATCAGCCCCAGCATTTT.

The chain joins TRBV27 to TRBJ2-3; no definite D call. V was pared by 4 bases and J by 2 bases, with 7 bases between. The CDR3 totals 13 residues. Looked up from germline, CDR1 is MNHEY and CDR2 is SMNVEV (reference sequence). The CDR3 loop is CASSSPPTDTQYF. The CDR3 nucleotides are TGTGCCAGCAGTTCCCCCCCCACAGATACGCAGTATTTT.